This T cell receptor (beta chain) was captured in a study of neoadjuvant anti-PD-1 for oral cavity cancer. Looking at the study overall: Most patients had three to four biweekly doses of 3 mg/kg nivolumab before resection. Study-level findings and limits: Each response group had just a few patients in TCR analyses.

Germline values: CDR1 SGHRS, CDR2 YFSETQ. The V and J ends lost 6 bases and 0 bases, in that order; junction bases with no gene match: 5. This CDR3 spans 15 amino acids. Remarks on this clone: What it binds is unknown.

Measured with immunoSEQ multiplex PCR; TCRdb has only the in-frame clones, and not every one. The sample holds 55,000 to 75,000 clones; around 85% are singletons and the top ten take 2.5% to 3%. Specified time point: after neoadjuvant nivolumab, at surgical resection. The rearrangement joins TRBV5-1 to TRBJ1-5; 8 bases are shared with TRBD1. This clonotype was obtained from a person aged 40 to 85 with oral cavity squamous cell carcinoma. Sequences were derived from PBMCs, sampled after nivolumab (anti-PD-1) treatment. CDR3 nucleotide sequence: TGCGCCAGCAAAAAGACAGGGGATAGCAATCAGCCCCAGCATTTT. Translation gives CASKKTGDSNQPQHF.